This TCR beta chain was documented in a study of blood T cell repertoires in COVID-19. Overall study: Samples of COVID-19 (acute and convalescent) were obtained from the United States, Italy and Spain.

This clone was recorded a few times. Participant ages covered roughly 18 to 89 years across 24 US areas. Original processing methods: Reference gene primer amplification in the assay estimated nucleated cell counts. Sequenced by immunoSEQ multiplex PCR; TCRdb stores in-frame clones only, minus some. That table supplies the V and J calls and clone size; D and trimming were determined from the DNA. The sample lists about 220,000 clones, 82% occurring once. The CDR3 spans 15 residues. Germline CDR1 and CDR2: KGHSH and LQKENI. Trimming pared 6 bases from V and 3 bases from J, leaving 17 bases between. This TCR was sampled from a woman between 55 and 75 years old who had recovered from COVID-19. This chain uses TRBV18 with TRBJ1-1, with D perhaps matching TRBD1 (6 bases). The sequencing input was PBMCs or T cells enriched from blood (not recorded which). The CDR3 reads CASSPLTGYDTEAFF. CDR3 DNA sequence: TGTGCCAGCTCGCCCCTCACAGGGTATGACACTGAAGCTTTCTTT.